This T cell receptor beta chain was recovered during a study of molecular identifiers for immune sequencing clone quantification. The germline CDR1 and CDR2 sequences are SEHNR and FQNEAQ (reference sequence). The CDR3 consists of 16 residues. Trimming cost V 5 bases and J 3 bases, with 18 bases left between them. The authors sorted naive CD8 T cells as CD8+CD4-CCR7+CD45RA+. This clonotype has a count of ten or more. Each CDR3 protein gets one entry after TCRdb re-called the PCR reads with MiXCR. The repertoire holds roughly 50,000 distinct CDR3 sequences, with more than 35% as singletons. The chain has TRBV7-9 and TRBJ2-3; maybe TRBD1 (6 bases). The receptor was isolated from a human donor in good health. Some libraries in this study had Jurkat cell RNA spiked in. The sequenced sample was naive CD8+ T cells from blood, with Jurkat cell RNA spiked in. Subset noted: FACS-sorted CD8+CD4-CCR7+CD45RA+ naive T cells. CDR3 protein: CASSILWGRRTDTQYF. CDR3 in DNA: TGTGCCAGCAGCATCCTCTGGGGGCGCCGGACAGATACGCAGTATTTT. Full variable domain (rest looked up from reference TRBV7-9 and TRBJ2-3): DTGVSQNPRHKITKRGQNVTFRCDPISEHNRLYWYRQTLGQGPEFLTYFQNEAQLEKSRLLSDRFSAERPKGSFSTLEIQRTEQGDSAMYLCASSILWGRRTDTQYFGPGTRLTVL.